Listed here are 32 T cell receptor beta chains from one sample, sequenced in a study of blood T cell repertoires in COVID-19. Assay used: immunoSEQ multiplex PCR; TCRdb lists only in-frame clones, some missing. Of fewer than 200,000 clones in the sample, nearly 80% were seen once. The source material was peripheral blood. The receptors were gathered from a woman in her 70s with acute or convalescent COVID-19.

The chain is built from TRBV2 and TRBJ2-5; 10 positions agree with TRBD2. Germline CDR1 reads SNHLY; CDR2 reads FYNNEI. This CDR3 is 14 amino acids long. The junction had 0 bases not matched to a gene; V was cut back by 4 bases and J by 1 base. CDR3 in DNA: TGTGCCAGCAGTGGGACTAGCGGCCAAGAGACCCAGTACTTC. Translating it yields CASSGTSGQETQYF.

This chain uses TRBV27 with TRBJ1-1; the D is unclear. Trimming removed 8 bases from V and 4 bases from J, with 11 bases in between. The CDR3 loop spans 12 amino acids. Per the germline V gene, CDR1 is MNHEY and CDR2 is SMNVEV (reference sequence). The CDR3 nucleotides are TGTGCCAGCCACGGGTTTGCCACTGAAGCTTTCTTT. Encoded protein: CASHGFATEAFF.

The chain recombines TRBV29-1 with TRBJ2-2; 8 bases line up with TRBD1. Per germline, CDR1 SQVTM and CDR2 ANQGSEA. V lost 4 bases and J lost 5; bases outside the gene matches: 9. The CDR3 totals 15 residues. The CDR3 bases are TGCAGCGTTGGACCGACAGGGGACCCTACCGGGGAGCTGTTTTTT. Its protein is CSVGPTGDPTGELFF.

The rearrangement links TRBV5-6 to TRBJ2-7; TRBD2 is a possible D gene (6 bases). The germline V gene encodes CDR1 SGHDT and CDR2 YYEEEE. V dropped 0 bases and J dropped 7 bases, with 14 bases sitting between them. The CDR3 covers 14 residues. For the CDR3, the DNA is TGTGCCAGCAGCTTGGCCAATGGCGGAGGGGAGCAGTACTTC. Its protein is CASSLANGGGEQYF.

V and J are TRBV13 and TRBJ2-6, with D hard to call. V lost 2 bases and J lost 0, with 23 bases in between. Germline V gives CDR1 PRHDT, CDR2 FYEKMQ (reference sequence). This CDR3 spans 21 amino acids. CDR3 DNA sequence: TGTGCCAGCAGCTTAATCGGTCCCACTTTTTTGTCGTACTCTGGGGCCAACGTCCTGACTTTC. Its translation: CASSLIGPTFLSYSGANVLTF.

The chain employs TRBV5-4 and TRBJ2-7, with a possible D match to TRBD2 (5 bases). The CDR3 sequence is 15 residues long. V lost 0 bases and J 6 bases, leaving 16 bases between the germline ends. CDR1 and CDR2 from the germline V gene are SGHNT and YYREEE (reference sequence). CDR3: CASSLGGGRRLEQYF. The CDR3 DNA follows: TGTGCCAGCAGCTTGGGAGGCGGTAGGAGGCTCGAGCAGTACTTC.

The J gene is TRBJ1-5, the V gene TRBV19; D not certain. The CDR3 contains 14 residues. Germline V gene sequence: CDR1 LNHDA, CDR2 SQIVND (reference sequence). The ends were cut back, 7 bases at V and 5 bases at J, with 15 bases in the middle. The CDR3 nucleotides read TGTGCCAGTATGCCCGGAGCAGACCATCAGCCCCAGCATTTT. This sequence encodes CASMPGADHQPQHF.

The chain couples TRBV19 to TRBJ2-6; 8 nucleotides agree with TRBD2. Germline values: CDR1 LNHDA, CDR2 SQIVND (reference sequence). This CDR3 has 19 residues. Germline trimming cut 4 bases from V and 0 bases from J; bases unmatched to any gene: 11. The CDR3 is CASSKWAGRGNSGANVLTF. Here the CDR3 DNA reads TGTGCCAGTAGTAAGTGGGCCGGGAGGGGGAACTCTGGGGCCAACGTCCTGACTTTC. Full variable domain (remainder filled in from reference TRBV19 and TRBJ2-6): DGGITQSPKYLFRKEGQNVTLSCEQNLNHDAMYWYRQDPGQGLRLIYYSQIVNDFQKGDIAEGYSVSREKKESFPLTVTSAQKNPTAFYLCASSKWAGRGNSGANVLTFGAGSRLTVL.

This clone turned up a few times. This chain connects TRBV6-1 to TRBJ2-7; 10 bases are shared with TRBD1. CDR3 size: 17 residues. The germline V gene encodes CDR1 MNHNS and CDR2 SASEGT. The ends lost 4 bases at V and 2 bases at J; junction bases unmatched: 11. This CDR3 reads CASSVRQGATIPYEQYF. For the CDR3, the DNA is TGTGCCAGCAGTGTACGACAGGGGGCAACAATTCCCTACGAGCAGTACTTC.

The gene calls are TRBV14 and TRBJ2-5; 13 nucleotides agree with TRBD2. Germline CDR1 is SGHDN and CDR2 is FVKESK. J lost 5 bases, V lost 2 bases, and 8 bases had no gene match. The CDR3 is made up of 17 amino acids. The CDR3 loop is CASSQRRGLAGEETQYF. In DNA form, the CDR3 reads TGTGCCAGCAGCCAACGTCGAGGACTAGCGGGAGAGGAGACCCAGTACTTC.

V gene TRBV10-1 combines with J gene TRBJ1-2; D uncertain. V gave up 3 bases and J gave up 8 bases, with 13 bases separating them. The CDR3 loop spans 13 amino acids. The germline V gene has CDR1 WNHNN and CDR2 SYGVQD (reference sequence). As DNA, the CDR3 is TGCGCCAGCAGTGAAAGTTCGAGGAAAGGCTACACCTTC. This encodes CASSESSRKGYTF.

This sequence joins TRBV7-8 and TRBJ2-1; TRBD2 matches at 11 bases. V lost 3 bases, J lost 7 bases, and 5 bases stayed unmatched. The CDR3 loop spans 15 amino acids. Germline V gene data show CDR1 as SGHVS and CDR2 as FQNEAQ. The CDR3 DNA follows: TGTGCCAGCAGCTTCCTTAGCGGGAGGGCAAATGAGCAGTTCTTC. Translation: CASSFLSGRANEQFF.

The gene calls are TRBV12-5 and TRBJ2-1; a possible D gene is TRBD2 (5 bases). The germline V gene encodes CDR1 LGHNT and CDR2 FRNRAP. The V gene lost 2 bases and the J gene lost 4 bases, with 18 bases spanning the gap. The CDR3 has 17 residues. The CDR3 protein is CASGLSPNRGSYNEQFF. CDR3 DNA: TGTGCTAGTGGTTTGTCCCCCAATCGAGGGAGTTACAATGAGCAGTTCTTC. Variable domain in full (rest from reference TRBV12-5 and TRBJ2-1): DARVTQTPRHKVTEMGQEVTMRCQPILGHNTVFWYRQTMMQGLELLAYFRNRAPLDDSGMPKDRFSAEMPDATLATLKIQPSEPRDSAVYFCASGLSPNRGSYNEQFFGPGTRLTVL.

Only a few counts were recorded for this clone. The chain links TRBV7-3 to TRBJ1-1; D not resolved. The germline V gene encodes CDR1 SGHTA and CDR2 FQGTGA. V dropped 3 bases and J dropped 0 bases, with 5 bases sitting between them. This CDR3 region has 13 residues. This CDR3 is CASSFLVNTEAFF. The CDR3 coding sequence is TGTGCCAGCAGCTTCCTAGTGAACACTGAAGCTTTCTTT. Supplemented by reference TRBV7-3 and TRBJ1-1, the full variable domain reads GAGVSQTPSNKVTEKGKYVELRCDPISGHTALYWYRQSLGQGPEFLIYFQGTGAADDSGLPNDRFFAVRPEGSVSTLKIQRTERGDSAVYLCASSFLVNTEAFFGQGTRLTVV.

This clone has more than one count but fewer than ten. The CDR3 DNA follows: TGCAGCGCTGCAGAACTAGCGGGATACAATGAGCAGTTCTTC. Its protein product is CSAAELAGYNEQFF. J is TRBJ2-1 and V is TRBV29-1; TRBD2 aligns across 10 bases. The length of the CDR3 is 14 residues. Trimming took 7 bases from V and 4 from J; bases not matched to a gene: 7. Germline V gene sequence: CDR1 SQVTM, CDR2 ANQGSEA.

The chain links TRBV4-1 to TRBJ2-1, with 8 nucleotides matching TRBD2. The length of the CDR3 is 17 residues. The V gene end was trimmed by 1 base and the J gene end by 0 bases; junction bases not matched to a gene: 5. The germline gives CDR1 MGHRA, CDR2 YSYEKL. CDR3: CASSQGRSGSSYNEQFF. DNA for the CDR3: TGCGCCAGCAGCCAAGGGAGGAGCGGGAGCTCCTACAATGAGCAGTTCTTC.

The V and J genes are TRBV5-5 and TRBJ2-6; D is uncertain. This CDR3 spans 17 amino acids. Germline assignment: CDR1 SGHKS and CDR2 YYEKEE (reference sequence). Trimming stripped 0 bases from V and 4 bases from J, with 14 bases between. The CDR3 protein is CASSLDAGSWGANVLTF. The CDR3 DNA reads TGTGCCAGCAGCTTGGACGCAGGCTCGTGGGGGGCCAACGTCCTGACTTTC.

The chain joins TRBV4-2 to TRBJ2-1, with 11 bases lining up with TRBD2. V was pared by 2 bases and J by 9 bases, with 9 bases of the junction left unmatched. CDR1 and CDR2 (germline): LGHNA, YNFKEQ. The CDR3 extends over 16 amino acids. CDR3 nucleotide sequence: TGTGCCAGCAGCCAACTAGCGGGAGGTTCAATCGGTGAGCAGTTCTTC. This codes for CASSQLAGGSIGEQFF.

This rearrangement joins TRBV6-1 to TRBJ2-1, with D perhaps matching TRBD2 (5 bases). The CDR3 sequence is 15 residues long. CDR1 is MNHNS and CDR2 is SASEGT in the germline V gene. The ends were cut back, 2 bases at V and 2 bases at J, with 10 bases in the middle. The CDR3 here is CASSENSVAYNEQFF. The DNA of the CDR3 is TGTGCCAGCAGTGAAAATAGCGTTGCCTACAATGAGCAGTTCTTC.

J is TRBJ2-3 and V is TRBV10-1; 8 positions agree with TRBD2. Germline-derived CDR1 and CDR2 are WNHNN and SYGVQD (reference sequence). J lost 5 bases, V lost 2 bases, and 9 bases had no gene match. The CDR3 sequence is 16 residues long. The CDR3 nucleotides read TGCGCCAGCAGTGAGGGAGGAGCGGGAGTAGGAGATACGCAGTATTTT. It specifies CASSEGGAGVGDTQYF.

This chain links TRBV5-1 with TRBJ2-3; possibly TRBD2 for D (6 bases). The germline gives CDR1 SGHRS, CDR2 YFSETQ. V lost 1 base and J 0 bases, leaving 15 bases between the germline ends. This CDR3 contains 17 residues. CDR3 in DNA: TGCGCCAGCAGCTTGAGTCGGGAGTCATTTAGCACAGATACGCAGTATTTT. It specifies CASSLSRESFSTDTQYF.

This sequence joins TRBV29-1 and TRBJ1-1, with D perhaps TRBD1 (5 bases). The CDR3 is made up of 13 amino acids. Trimming pared 4 bases from V and 2 bases from J, leaving 11 bases between. CDR1 and CDR2 (germline): SQVTM, ANQGSEA. CDR3 loop: CSVVRQPNTEAFF. The CDR3 region has the DNA TGCAGCGTTGTACGACAGCCAAACACTGAAGCTTTCTTT.

The rearrangement joins TRBV18 to TRBJ2-5, with 8 bases matching TRBD1. The length of the CDR3 is 14 residues. The ends lost 4 bases at V and 5 bases at J; junction bases unmatched: 6. CDR1 and CDR2 from the germline V gene are KGHSH and LQKENI. This CDR3 reads CASSLAGGAETQYF. The CDR3 DNA reads as TGTGCCAGCTCACTAGCAGGGGGCGCGGAGACCCAGTACTTC.

V is TRBV6-4 and J is TRBJ1-6; D ambiguous. The CDR3 contains 15 residues. Germline V gene lookup returns CDR1 MRHNA and CDR2 SNTAGT. The ends were cut back, 3 bases at V and 14 bases at J, with 20 bases in the middle. In DNA, the CDR3 is TGTGCCAGCAGTGAGCAGGCAGCCCCAATTCAGGCCCTCCACTTT. This gives the protein CASSEQAAPIQALHF.

The CDR3 coding sequence is TGTGCCAGCACCCTTCAACTGGGCGCAGAGCAGTACTTC. Encoded protein: CASTLQLGAEQYF. The chain joins TRBV12-3 or TRBV12-4 to TRBJ2-7; no reliable D call. The V gene lost 7 bases and the J gene lost 7 bases, with 17 bases spanning the gap. The CDR3 length is 13 residues.

The rearrangement links TRBV29-1 to TRBJ2-3, with 7 bases aligning to TRBD1. With V trimmed by 7 bases and J by 1 base, 17 bases remained unmatched. The CDR3 runs 17 residues. Germline loops: CDR1 SQVTM, CDR2 ANQGSEA. In nucleotides, the CDR3 is TGCAGCGCCAGATCCCAGACAGGGAAAGGGGGCACAGATACGCAGTATTTT. Its protein is CSARSQTGKGGTDTQYF.

This rearrangement joins TRBV28 to TRBJ2-1; possibly TRBD1 for D (6 bases). This CDR3 comprises 11 residues. The V end lost 8 bases, the J end lost 10 bases, and 12 bases lay between the germline ends. Germline V gene lookup returns CDR1 MDHEN and CDR2 SYDVKM. Written as DNA, the CDR3 is TGTGCCAGCGGCTGGGGGCGGGAGCAGTTCTTC. It codes for CASGWGREQFF.

The rearrangement links TRBV5-1 to TRBJ2-7; TRBD1 aligns across 8 bases. V was clipped by 1 base and J by 3 bases; unmatched bases: 6. This CDR3 has 15 residues. The V gene's germline CDR1 is SGHRS and CDR2 YFSETQ. CDR3 in amino acids: CASSLRGTGRYEQYF. Here the CDR3 DNA reads TGCGCCAGCAGCTTGAGAGGGACAGGTCGCTACGAGCAGTACTTC.

V gene TRBV3-1 (or the pseudogene TRBV3-2) combines with J gene TRBJ1-2; 7 bases agree with TRBD1. CDR3 length: 15 amino acids. Germline CDR1 reads LGHDT; CDR2 reads YNNKEL (reference sequence). The V and J ends lost 4 bases and 7 bases, in that order; junction bases with no gene match: 12. CDR3 loop: CASSPMTGSGSGYTF. CDR3 nucleotides: TGTGCCAGCAGCCCAATGACAGGGTCAGGCAGTGGCTACACCTTC.

The chain links TRBV30 to TRBJ1-1; 9 bases align to TRBD1. Germline V lookup: CDR1 GTSNPN, CDR2 SVGIG (reference sequence). V dropped 1 base and J dropped 6; count of bases not matched to a gene: 9. CDR3 size: 15 residues. The CDR3 DNA reads as TGTGCCTGGAGTGACGACGGACAGGGGAGGGCTGAAGCTTTCTTT. Amino acids: CAWSDDGQGRAEAFF. The variable domain in full, completed from reference TRBV30 and TRBJ1-1, reads SQTIHQWPATLVQPVGSPLSLECTVEGTSNPNLYWYRQAAGRGLQLLFYSVGIGQISSEVPQNLSASRPQDRQFILSSKKLLLSDSGFYLCAWSDDGQGRAEAFFGQGTRLTVV.

The chain is built from TRBV19 and TRBJ2-1, with 13 bases matching TRBD2. The germline gives CDR1 LNHDA, CDR2 SQIVND (reference sequence). The junction had 3 bases not matched to a gene; V was cut back by 10 bases and J by 3 bases. This CDR3 has 14 residues. The CDR3 loop is CATGLAGVYNEQFF. Written as DNA, the CDR3 is TGTGCCACAGGACTAGCGGGAGTCTACAATGAGCAGTTCTTC.

The J gene is TRBJ2-3, the V gene TRBV5-1, with a tentative D call TRBD1 (6 bases). Trimming took off 4 bases at V and 5 bases at J, with 20 bases between the two ends. The CDR3 consists of 16 residues. Germline V gives CDR1 SGHRS, CDR2 YFSETQ. The CDR3: CASSPDRGMVGDTQYF. The CDR3 coding sequence is TGCGCCAGCAGCCCCGATAGGGGGATGGTGGGAGATACGCAGTATTTT.